These 9 T cell receptor beta chains were all obtained from the same sample, sequenced in a study of patients and donors after allogeneic stem cell transplantation. TCRdb recomputed calls from the RT-PCR reads with MiXCR, one row per CDR3 protein. The data show about 960,000 distinct CDR3 sequences, roughly 17% seen once. The sample comprised blood, either unsorted or a sorted T cell fraction (not recorded which). The receptors shown here come from a human donor who was either an allogeneic HSCT recipient or a stem cell or donor lymphocyte infusion donor (not recorded which). It is not recorded whose cells these are; they may come from a transplant donor.

The chain carries TRBV9 and TRBJ1-4; D gene ambiguous. V was trimmed by 7 bases and J by 1 base, leaving 20 bases between them. This CDR3 has 17 amino acids. From germline, CDR1 is SGDLS and CDR2 YYNGEE. The CDR3 DNA sequence: TGTGCCAGCGCGATGGGGATCGGGAGGATAACTAATGAAAAACTGTTTTTT. Translating it yields CASAMGIGRITNEKLFF.

In this sample, this clonotype turned up many times. V gene TRBV29-1 combines with J gene TRBJ1-2; D perhaps matches TRBD1 (5 bases). This CDR3 has 14 residues. The V gene's germline CDR1 is SQVTM and CDR2 ANQGSEA. Trimming removed 5 bases at V and 4 bases at J, with 17 bases between. The CDR3 here is CSVPTLGGAYGYTF. The CDR3 DNA reads as TGCAGCGTTCCCACCCTAGGAGGGGCCTATGGCTACACCTTC.

The chain carries TRBV10-3 and TRBJ2-1, with 9 bases aligning to TRBD2. Germline V gene sequence: CDR1 ENHRY, CDR2 SYGVKD. Unmatched junction bases numbered 2, after V lost 4 bases and J lost 4 bases. The CDR3 runs to 14 residues. CDR3 loop: CAISGSGSYNEQFF. CDR3 in DNA: TGTGCCATCAGTGGTAGCGGGAGTTACAATGAGCAGTTCTTC.

This chain links TRBV3-1 with TRBJ1-4; 7 bases match TRBD1. The CDR3 loop spans 16 amino acids. V dropped 0 bases and J dropped 8; count of bases not matched to a gene: 9. The germline V gene has CDR1 LGHDT and CDR2 YNNKEL (reference sequence). CDR3: CASSQDWDSPREKLFF. The CDR3 bases are TGTGCCAGCAGCCAAGATTGGGACAGTCCTCGAGAAAAACTGTTTTTT.

This clonotype was observed a few times. The chain is built from TRBV13 and TRBJ2-3; 9 bases are shared with TRBD2. The junction had 7 bases not matched to a gene; V was cut back by 1 base and J by 5 bases. Per germline, CDR1 PRHDT and CDR2 FYEKMQ (reference sequence). The CDR3 loop spans 16 amino acids. CDR3 DNA sequence: TGTGCCAGCAGCTTAGATCTAGCGGGGTCTCTAGATACGCAGTATTTT. Amino acids: CASSLDLAGSLDTQYF.

This clonotype was detected a few times. The chain links TRBV20-1 to TRBJ2-3; perhaps D is TRBD1 or TRBD2 (5 bases each). The CDR3 runs to 12 residues. CDR1 DFQATT and CDR2 SNEGSKA come from the germline V gene (reference sequence). The V end was cut by 7 bases, the J end by 3 bases, with 11 bases between. This chain's CDR3 is CSVGTNTDTQYF. CDR3 nucleotides: TGCAGTGTCGGGACCAATACAGATACGCAGTATTTT.

CDR3 in amino acids: CASSSSQKYSSYEQYF. In DNA, the CDR3 is TGTGCCAGCAGTTCTAGCCAAAAATATAGCTCCTACGAGCAGTACTTC. The J gene is TRBJ2-7, the V gene TRBV27; D perhaps matches TRBD2 (5 bases). The germline V gene encodes CDR1 MNHEY and CDR2 SMNVEV (reference sequence). CDR3 length equals 16 residues. Trimming took off 4 bases at V and 0 bases at J, with 16 bases between the two ends.

The chain couples TRBV5-5 to TRBJ2-7; 14 bases fit TRBD2. V shed 4 bases, J shed 5 bases, and the junction held 8 bases outside the gene matches. Germline CDR1 and CDR2: SGHKS and YYEKEE (reference sequence). The CDR3 length is 16 residues. CDR3 nucleotide sequence: TGTGCCAGCAGCAGAGCCGGGACTAGCGGGAGAGACGAGCAGTACTTC. The encoded protein is CASSRAGTSGRDEQYF.

Ten or more counts support this clonotype. The rearrangement joins TRBV6-2 or TRBV6-3 to TRBJ2-3; D call uncertain. Trimming left V 6 bases short and J 3 bases short, with 7 bases between. Per the germline V gene, CDR1 is MNHEY and CDR2 is SVGEGT. The CDR3 contains 12 residues. CDR3 sequence (DNA): TGTGCCAGCAGCCGGATAACAGATACGCAGTATTTT. This translates into CASSRITDTQYF.